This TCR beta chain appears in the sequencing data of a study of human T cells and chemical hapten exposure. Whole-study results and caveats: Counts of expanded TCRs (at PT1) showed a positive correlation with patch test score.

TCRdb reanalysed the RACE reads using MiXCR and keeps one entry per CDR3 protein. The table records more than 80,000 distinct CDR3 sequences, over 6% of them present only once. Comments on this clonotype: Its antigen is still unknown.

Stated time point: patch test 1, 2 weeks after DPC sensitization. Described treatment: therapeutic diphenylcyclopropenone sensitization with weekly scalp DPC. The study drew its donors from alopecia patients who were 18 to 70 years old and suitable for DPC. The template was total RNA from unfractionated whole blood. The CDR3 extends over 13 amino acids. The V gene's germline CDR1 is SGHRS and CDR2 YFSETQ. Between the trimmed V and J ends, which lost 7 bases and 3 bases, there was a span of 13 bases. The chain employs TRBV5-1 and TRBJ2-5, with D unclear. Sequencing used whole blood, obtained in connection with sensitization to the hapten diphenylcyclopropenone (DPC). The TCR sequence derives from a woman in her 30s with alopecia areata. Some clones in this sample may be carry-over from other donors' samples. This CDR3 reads CASSVGWEETQYF. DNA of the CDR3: TGCGCCAGCTCGGTAGGGTGGGAAGAGACCCAGTACTTC.